This T cell receptor beta chain was found in a study of blood T cells in healthy people across ages. Study results and caveats: TCR beta diversity, measured per million T cells, fell in a roughly linear way with age. Strongly correlated with naive T cell percentage was TCR beta diversity.

On this clonotype: Antigen: not known.

Trimming took off 2 bases at V and 2 bases at J, with 12 bases between the two ends. Germline lookup yields CDR1 SGHTA and CDR2 FQGTGA. The CDR3 has 15 residues. Next came a second PCR, run for about 7 to 12 cycles, which used a sample-barcoded 5' primer along with a J-beta primer mix. TCRdb reanalysed the 5' RACE reads using MiXCR and keeps one entry per CDR3 protein. The sample has some 1,800,000 distinct CDR3 sequences; about 39% are singletons. The chain carries TRBV7-3 and TRBJ1-2, with D perhaps matching TRBD1 (5 bases). This clonotype was sampled from a human donor in good health. Input material: blood. The CDR3 loop reads CASSLVPGENYGYTF. In DNA, the CDR3 is TGTGCCAGCAGCTTAGTCCCGGGGGAGAACTATGGCTACACCTTC.